This passage covers 18 T cell receptor beta chains from one sample sequenced in a study of T cell responses to AZD1222 COVID-19 vaccine. Sequencing used immunoSEQ multiplex PCR; TCRdb keeps in-frame clones, though not all of them. The sample yields around 110,000 clones, 93% seen once. The source material was peripheral blood, sampled on day 0 of AZD1222 vaccination. These TCRs come from an adult in good health.

This chain uses TRBV10-2 with TRBJ1-5; D is possibly TRBD1 (5 bases). CDR3 length equals 13 residues. The ends were cut back, 5 bases at V and 5 bases at J, with 10 bases in the middle. Germline values: CDR1 WSHSY, CDR2 SAAADI. CDR3 sequence (DNA): TGCGCCAGCAGTACGGGGGGGTATCAGCCCCAGCATTTT. Translation: CASSTGGYQPQHF.

The chain recombines TRBV27 with TRBJ1-1, with D uncertain. From germline, CDR1 is MNHEY and CDR2 SMNVEV (reference sequence). CDR3 length: 15 residues. Between the trimmed V and J ends, which lost 6 bases and 5 bases, there was a span of 19 bases. CDR3 amino acids: CASSLMGTVRTEAFF. The CDR3 DNA follows: TGTGCCAGCAGCCTGATGGGCACAGTGAGAACTGAAGCTTTCTTT.

This chain connects TRBV9 to TRBJ2-5, with 8 bases fitting TRBD2. The CDR3 length is 14 residues. V lost 1 base to trimming and J lost 4 bases; unmatched junction nucleotides: 3. Germline V gene lookup returns CDR1 SGDLS and CDR2 YYNGEE. The CDR3, as DNA: TGTGCCAGCAGCGTAAGTCTAGCGGGAGAGACCCAGTACTTC. This translates into CASSVSLAGETQYF.

The genes are TRBV3-1 (or the pseudogene TRBV3-2) and TRBJ2-7; D unresolved. CDR3 length: 13 amino acids. Germline assignment: CDR1 LGHDT and CDR2 YNNKEL (reference sequence). The V and J ends lost 4 bases and 0 bases respectively, with 7 bases between them. CDR3 DNA sequence: TGTGCCAGCAGCCCCTGGGCCTCCTACGAGCAGTACTTC. This translates into CASSPWASYEQYF.

The chain carries TRBV5-6 and TRBJ2-1, with TRBD1 matching over 8 bases. Per the germline V gene, CDR1 is SGHDT and CDR2 is YYEEEE. V trimming: 1 base; J trimming: 7 bases; junction bases outside the gene matches: 7. CDR3 length: 15 residues. The CDR3 DNA is TGTGCCAGCAGCTTGTACGACAGGGGTGGGAATGAGCAGTTCTTC. Translated, it gives CASSLYDRGGNEQFF.

The chain uses TRBV28 and TRBJ1-2; 10 bases are a match to TRBD1. The CDR3 is 13 residues long. V dropped 11 bases and J dropped 3; count of bases not matched to a gene: 6. Germline V gene data show CDR1 as MDHEN and CDR2 as SYDVKM. In DNA, the CDR3 is TGTGCCGCCGGACAGGGGGGCGACTATGGCTACACCTTC. The encoded protein is CAAGQGGDYGYTF.

The rearrangement joins TRBV28 to TRBJ1-6; no clear D gene. Looked up from germline, CDR1 is MDHEN and CDR2 is SYDVKM. The CDR3 runs 12 residues. The CDR3 DNA reads as TGTGGGTGCGGGGTCTATAATTCACCCCTCCACTTT. Translation gives CGCGVYNSPLHF.

The chain couples TRBV30 to TRBJ1-2; 8 nucleotides align to TRBD1. The CDR3 is 12 residues long. Trimming cost V 3 bases and J 5 bases; bases outside gene matches: 2. Germline values: CDR1 GTSNPN, CDR2 SVGIG (reference sequence). The CDR3 loop is CAWRDRGYGYTF. The CDR3 DNA reads as TGTGCCTGGAGAGACAGGGGATATGGCTACACCTTC.

The rearrangement links TRBV7-6 to TRBJ1-3, with D unclear. This CDR3 spans 16 amino acids. Germline values: CDR1 SGHVS, CDR2 FNYEAQ. Trimming left V 3 bases short and J 0 bases short, with 12 bases between. The CDR3 bases are TGTGCCAGCAGCTTGAGTTACGGGATCTCTGGAAACACCATATATTTT. This codes for CASSLSYGISGNTIYF. Full variable domain (rest looked up from reference TRBV7-6 and TRBJ1-3): GAGVSQSPRYKVTKRGQDVALRCDPISGHVSLYWYRQALGQGPEFLTYFNYEAQQDKSGLPNDRFSAERPEGSISTLTIQRTEQRDSAMYRCASSLSYGISGNTIYFGEGSWLTVV.

The chain employs TRBV7-8 and TRBJ1-5; possibly TRBD1 for D (6 bases). The germline V gene encodes CDR1 SGHVS and CDR2 FQNEAQ. This CDR3 spans 14 amino acids. V lost 1 base and J lost 12, with 16 bases in between. CDR3 coding DNA: TGTGCCAGCAGCTTAGAAGGTCGGACAGTCAACCAGCATTTT. It specifies CASSLEGRTVNQHF.

This chain links TRBV7-9 with TRBJ2-1; no reliable D call. Germline assignment: CDR1 SEHNR and CDR2 FQNEAQ (reference sequence). Deletions cut 1 base from V and 4 bases from J, with 8 bases between. The length of the CDR3 is 14 residues. The CDR3 nucleotides are TGTGCCAGCAGCTTAGATCCCGGGTACAATGAGCAGTTCTTC. It is translated as CASSLDPGYNEQFF.

This chain links TRBV29-1 with TRBJ1-5; a possible D gene is TRBD1 (6 bases). Trimming shortened V by 6 bases and J by 3 bases, and 9 bases separated the two germline ends. CDR3 length: 12 amino acids. In germline, CDR1 is SQVTM, CDR2 ANQGSEA. CDR3 DNA sequence: TGCAGCGTAAGGGGGATCAATCAGCCCCAGCATTTT. Its translation is CSVRGINQPQHF.

V is TRBV2 and J is TRBJ1-5; TRBD1 is a possible D gene (6 bases). Germline V gene lookup returns CDR1 SNHLY and CDR2 FYNNEI. The CDR3 totals 13 residues. V was cut by 6 bases and J by 4 bases, with 10 bases left in between. The CDR3 loop reads CASRVQGNQPQHF. The CDR3 DNA reads as TGTGCCAGCAGGGTACAGGGAAATCAGCCCCAGCATTTT.

The chain carries TRBV28 and TRBJ2-7; D uncertain. Looked up from germline, CDR1 is MDHEN and CDR2 is SYDVKM. Deletions cut 3 bases from V and 4 bases from J, with 7 bases between. The CDR3 consists of 12 residues. The CDR3 DNA follows: TGTGCCAGCAGTTTTTCGGAGTACGAGCAGTACTTC. It codes for CASSFSEYEQYF.

The chain is built from TRBV7-2 and TRBJ2-7, with a tentative D call TRBD1 (6 bases). Trimming took 1 base from V and 7 from J, leaving 11 bases between them. CDR1 and CDR2 (germline): SGHTA, FQGNSA. This CDR3 region has 13 residues. This chain's CDR3 is CASSLVQGLEQYF. CDR3 DNA sequence: TGTGCCAGCAGCTTAGTCCAGGGGCTGGAGCAGTACTTC.

The chain couples TRBV5-5 to TRBJ1-1; D is possibly TRBD1 (6 bases). With 4 bases removed from V and 1 base from J, the gap between germline ends came to 17 bases. Germline V gene sequence: CDR1 SGHKS, CDR2 YYEKEE (reference sequence). The length of the CDR3 is 16 residues. In DNA form, the CDR3 reads TGTGCCAGCAGCACCAACAAGGGGGGCGGGAACACTGAAGCTTTCTTT. Protein: CASSTNKGGGNTEAFF. The full variable domain, with the rest looked up from reference TRBV5-5 and TRBJ1-1, is DAGVTQSPTHLIKTRGQQVTLRCSPISGHKSVSWYQQVLGQGPQFIFQYYEKEERGRGNFPDRFSARQFPNYSSELNVNALLLGDSALYLCASSTNKGGGNTEAFFGQGTRLTVV.

The gene calls are TRBV7-9 and TRBJ2-7, with TRBD2 matching 10 bases. Germline V gives CDR1 SEHNR, CDR2 FQNEAQ (reference sequence). J lost 3 bases, V lost 5 bases, and 4 bases had no gene match. CDR3 length equals 14 residues. The CDR3 region has the DNA TGTGCCAGCAGCCGGACTAGCGGAAACTACGAGCAGTACTTC. Amino acids: CASSRTSGNYEQYF.

The chain links TRBV18 to TRBJ2-7, with 7 positions matching TRBD2. There are 17 residues in the CDR3. Trimming cost V 0 bases and J 2 bases; bases outside gene matches: 10. CDR1 and CDR2 (germline): KGHSH, LQKENI. CDR3 sequence: CASSPPGRGTEPYEQYF. In DNA form, the CDR3 reads TGTGCCAGCTCACCACCGGGGCGGGGGACGGAGCCCTACGAGCAGTACTTC.